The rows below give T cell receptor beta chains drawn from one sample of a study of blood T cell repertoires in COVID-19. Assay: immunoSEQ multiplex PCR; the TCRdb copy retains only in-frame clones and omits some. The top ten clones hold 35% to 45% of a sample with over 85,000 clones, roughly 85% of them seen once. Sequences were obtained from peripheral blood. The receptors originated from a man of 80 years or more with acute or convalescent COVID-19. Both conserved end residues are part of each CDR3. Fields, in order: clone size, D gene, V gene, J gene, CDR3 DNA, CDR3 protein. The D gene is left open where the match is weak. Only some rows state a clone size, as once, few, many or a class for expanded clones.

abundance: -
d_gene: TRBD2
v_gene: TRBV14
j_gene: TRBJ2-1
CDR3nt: TGTGCCAGCAGCTTACGTCGGACTAGCGGGATGTACAATGAGCAGTTCTTC
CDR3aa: CASSLRRTSGMYNEQFF

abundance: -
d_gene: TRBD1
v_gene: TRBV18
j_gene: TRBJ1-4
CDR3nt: TGTGCCAGCTCACCACTCACAGGGGCTGGAGATGAAAAACTGTTTTTT
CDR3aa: CASSPLTGAGDEKLFF

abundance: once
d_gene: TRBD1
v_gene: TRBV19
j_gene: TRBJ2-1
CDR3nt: TGTGCCAGTAGTGCCAGACAGGGTTCCTACAATGAGCAGTTCTTC
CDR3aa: CASSARQGSYNEQFF

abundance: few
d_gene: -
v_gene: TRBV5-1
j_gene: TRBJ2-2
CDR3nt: TGCGCCAGCAGCTTGGTGGCCACGAACACCGGGGAGCTGTTTTTT
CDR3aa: CASSLVATNTGELFF

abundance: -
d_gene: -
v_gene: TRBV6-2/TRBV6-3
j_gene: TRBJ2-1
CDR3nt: TGTGCCAGCAGTTATCATCAAGGGGTCGAGCAGTTCTTC
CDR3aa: CASSYHQGVEQFF

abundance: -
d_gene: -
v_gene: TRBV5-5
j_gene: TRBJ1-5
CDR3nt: TGTGCCAGCAGCTTGGCCTTGGCAGGGCGAAGTCAGCCCCAGCATTTT
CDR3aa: CASSLALAGRSQPQHF

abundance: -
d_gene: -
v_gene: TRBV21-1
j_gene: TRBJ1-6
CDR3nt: TGTGCCAGCAGCAAAGATTTAAATAGGCGGAGGGAATTCAAAAACTATAATTCACCCCTCCACTTT
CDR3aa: CASSKDLNRRREFKNYNSPLHF

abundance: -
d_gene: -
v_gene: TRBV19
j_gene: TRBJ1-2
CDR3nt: TGTGCCGCCCGGGGGTTGGCTCTTGGCTACACCTTC
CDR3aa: CAARGLALGYTF

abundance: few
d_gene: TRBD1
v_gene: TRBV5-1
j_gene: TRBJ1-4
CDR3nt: TGCGCCAGCAGCATACAGGGGGCGAGTGAAAAACTGTTTTTT
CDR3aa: CASSIQGASEKLFF

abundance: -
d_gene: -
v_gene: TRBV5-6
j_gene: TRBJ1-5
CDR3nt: TGTGCCAGCAGCTTGGCAAACGGGCAGCCCCAGCATTTT
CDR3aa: CASSLANGQPQHF

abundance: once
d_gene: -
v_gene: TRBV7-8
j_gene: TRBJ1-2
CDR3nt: TGTGCCAGCAGCTTTGAGGGCGCCGACTATGGCTACACCTTC
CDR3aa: CASSFEGADYGYTF

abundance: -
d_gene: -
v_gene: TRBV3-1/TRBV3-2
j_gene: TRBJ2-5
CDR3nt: TGTGCCAGCAGCCAAGTTAGTAGGGGAGAGACCCAGTACTTC
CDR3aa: CASSQVSRGETQYF

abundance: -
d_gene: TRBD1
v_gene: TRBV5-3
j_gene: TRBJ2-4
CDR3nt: TGTGCCAGAAGCCCTCGGGACAGGGCAGTTCTGGCCAAAAACATTCAGTACTTC
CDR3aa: CARSPRDRAVLAKNIQYF

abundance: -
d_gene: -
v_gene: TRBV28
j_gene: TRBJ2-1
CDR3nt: TGTGCCAGCAGTCCAGTGATGGCGGGTGGTAGGGTTGAGCAGTTCTTC
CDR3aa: CASSPVMAGGRVEQFF

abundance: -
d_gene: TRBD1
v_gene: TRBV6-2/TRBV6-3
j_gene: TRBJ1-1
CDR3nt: TGTGCCAGCAGTTACGCGGGACAGGCGGTCACTGAAGCTTTCTTT
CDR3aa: CASSYAGQAVTEAFF

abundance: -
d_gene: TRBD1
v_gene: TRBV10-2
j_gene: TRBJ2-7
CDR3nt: TGCGCCAGCAGGCCTACAGGGGGTCTCCTCTACGAGCAGTACTTC
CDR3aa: CASRPTGGLLYEQYF

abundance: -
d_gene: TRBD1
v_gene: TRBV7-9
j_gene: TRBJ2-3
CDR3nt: TGTGCCAGCAGCTTACGGGACAGACCAGATACGCAGTATTTT
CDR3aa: CASSLRDRPDTQYF

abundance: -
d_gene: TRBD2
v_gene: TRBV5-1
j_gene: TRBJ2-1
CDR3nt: TGCGCCAGCAGCTTGGTGAGTAGCGGGATCGAAGAGCAGTTCTTC
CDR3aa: CASSLVSSGIEEQFF

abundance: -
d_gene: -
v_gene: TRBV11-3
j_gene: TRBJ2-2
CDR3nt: TGTGCCAGCAGCTTACCCCCGGCCGGGGAGCTGTTTTTT
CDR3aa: CASSLPPAGELFF

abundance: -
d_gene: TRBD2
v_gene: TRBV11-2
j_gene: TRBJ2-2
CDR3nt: TGTGCCAGCAGCCCCGACCGGGACTATCGAAACGGGGAGCTGTTTTTT
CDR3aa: CASSPDRDYRNGELFF

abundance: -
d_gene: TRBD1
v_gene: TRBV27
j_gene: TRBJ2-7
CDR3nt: TGTGCCAGCAGTTCTCGACAGGGGGCTGTGTACGAGCAGTACTTC
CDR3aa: CASSSRQGAVYEQYF

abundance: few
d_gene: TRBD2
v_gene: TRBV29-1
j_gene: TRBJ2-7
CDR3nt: TGCAGCGTTGGGCGGGAGGGCCTAGCTGGTGAGCAGTACTTC
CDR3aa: CSVGREGLAGEQYF

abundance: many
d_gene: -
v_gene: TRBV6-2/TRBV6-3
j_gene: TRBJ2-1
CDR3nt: TGTGCCAGCAGTTCGTACAGGGTCGGGGAGCAGTTCTTC
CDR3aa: CASSSYRVGEQFF

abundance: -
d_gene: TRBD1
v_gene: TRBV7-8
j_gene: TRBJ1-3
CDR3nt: TGTGCCAGCAGCTTGGGGACAGGCCGAGTCTCTGGAAACACCATATATTTT
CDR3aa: CASSLGTGRVSGNTIYF

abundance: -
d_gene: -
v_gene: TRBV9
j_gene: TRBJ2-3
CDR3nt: TGTGCCAGCGGCGGTTCAAGGGGGACAGATACGCAGTATTTT
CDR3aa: CASGGSRGTDTQYF

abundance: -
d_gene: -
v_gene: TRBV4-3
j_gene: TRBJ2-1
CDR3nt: TGCGCCAGCAGCCAAGATCGTCCGTTCTTC
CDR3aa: CASSQDRPFF

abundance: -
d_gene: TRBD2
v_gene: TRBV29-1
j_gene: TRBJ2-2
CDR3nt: TGCAGCGTTGGAGATAGCGGGAGGACGAACACCGGGGAGCTGTTTTTT
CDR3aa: CSVGDSGRTNTGELFF

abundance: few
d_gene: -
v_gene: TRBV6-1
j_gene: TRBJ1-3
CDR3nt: TGTGCCAGCAGTGAGACAGGACGGGGAAACACCATATATTTT
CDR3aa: CASSETGRGNTIYF

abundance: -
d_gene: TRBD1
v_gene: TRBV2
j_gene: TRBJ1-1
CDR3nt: TGTGCCAGCAGTGGAAACCCAGGGGGCTTAAAGAGCACTGAAGCTTTCTTT
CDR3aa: CASSGNPGGLKSTEAFF

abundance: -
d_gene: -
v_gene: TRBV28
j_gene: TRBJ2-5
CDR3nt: TGTGCCAGCAGATTATCCCAAACGGGGGAGACCCAGTACTTC
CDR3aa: CASRLSQTGETQYF

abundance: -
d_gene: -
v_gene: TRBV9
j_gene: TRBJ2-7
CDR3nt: TGTGCCAGCAGCGTAGGTGGGACAAACGAGCAGTACTTC
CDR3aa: CASSVGGTNEQYF

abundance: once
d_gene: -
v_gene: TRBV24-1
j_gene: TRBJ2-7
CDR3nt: TGTGCCACCAGTGATTCCAGACAGGCTCACGAGCAGTACTTC
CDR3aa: CATSDSRQAHEQYF

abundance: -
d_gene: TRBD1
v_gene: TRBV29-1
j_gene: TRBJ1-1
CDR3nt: TGCAGCGTCGGTGGACAGGGAGGAACTGAAGCTTTCTTT
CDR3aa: CSVGGQGGTEAFF

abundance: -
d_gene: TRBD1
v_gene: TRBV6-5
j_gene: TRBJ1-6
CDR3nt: TGTGCCAGCAGTTACGCGACAGGGTACTCCAGACCCCTCCACTTT
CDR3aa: CASSYATGYSRPLHF

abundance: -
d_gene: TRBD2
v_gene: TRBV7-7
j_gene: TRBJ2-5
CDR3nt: TGTGCTAGCAGCTTAGGCCTAGCGGGAACCGAGACCCAGTACTTC
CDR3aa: CASSLGLAGTETQYF

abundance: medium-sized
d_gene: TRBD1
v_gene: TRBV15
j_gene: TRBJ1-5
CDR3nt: TGTGCCACCAGCGGGGTACAGGGGGGTCACCAGCCCCAGCATTTT
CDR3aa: CATSGVQGGHQPQHF

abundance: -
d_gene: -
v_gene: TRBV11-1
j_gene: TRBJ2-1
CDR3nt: TGTGCCAGCAGCCTATCGGGAGCTGAGGTCGATGAGCAGTTCTTC
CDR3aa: CASSLSGAEVDEQFF

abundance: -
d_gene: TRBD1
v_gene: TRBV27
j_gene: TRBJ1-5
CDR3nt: TGTGCCAGCAGTTGGGACAGAAATAGCAATCAGCCCCAGCATTTT
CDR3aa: CASSWDRNSNQPQHF

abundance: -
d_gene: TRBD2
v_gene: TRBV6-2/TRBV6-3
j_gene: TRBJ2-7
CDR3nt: TGTGCCAGCAGTTACTCTAGCGGGAGGGGGTCCGAGCAGTACTTC
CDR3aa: CASSYSSGRGSEQYF

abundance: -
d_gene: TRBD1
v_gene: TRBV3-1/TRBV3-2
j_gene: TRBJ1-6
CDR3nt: TGTGCCAGCAGCCAAGCGTCAGGGGGCTTTTATTCACCCCTCCACTTT
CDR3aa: CASSQASGGFYSPLHF

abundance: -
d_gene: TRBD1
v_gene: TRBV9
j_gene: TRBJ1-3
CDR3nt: TGTGCCAGCAGCTACACAACAGGGGTCTCTGGAAACACCATATATTTT
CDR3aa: CASSYTTGVSGNTIYF

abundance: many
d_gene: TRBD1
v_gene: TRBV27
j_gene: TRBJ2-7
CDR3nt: TGTGCCAGCAGTGCACGACAGGGCCACGAGCAGTACTTC
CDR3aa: CASSARQGHEQYF

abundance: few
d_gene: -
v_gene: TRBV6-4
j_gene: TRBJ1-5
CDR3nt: TGTGCCAGCAGTGACAGGCAGGGTCAACGGCCCCAGCATTTT
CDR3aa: CASSDRQGQRPQHF

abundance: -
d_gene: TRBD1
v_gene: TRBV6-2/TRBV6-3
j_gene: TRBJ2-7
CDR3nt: TGTGCCAGCAGTGGGGACAGGGGTAAAGAGCAGTACTTC
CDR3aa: CASSGDRGKEQYF

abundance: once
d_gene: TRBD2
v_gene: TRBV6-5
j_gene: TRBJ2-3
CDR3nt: TGTGCCAGCAGTCTAGCGGGAGGGGAGACAGATACGCAGTATTTT
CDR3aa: CASSLAGGETDTQYF

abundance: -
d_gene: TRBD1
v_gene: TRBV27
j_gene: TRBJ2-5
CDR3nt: TGTGCCAGCAGTCCATTGGGACAGGCTGGGCAGACCCAGTACTTC
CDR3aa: CASSPLGQAGQTQYF

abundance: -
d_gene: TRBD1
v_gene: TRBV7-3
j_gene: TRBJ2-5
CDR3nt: TGTGCCAGCAGCTTAAGTACAGGGGTTTTCGTCGAGACCCAGTACTTC
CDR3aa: CASSLSTGVFVETQYF

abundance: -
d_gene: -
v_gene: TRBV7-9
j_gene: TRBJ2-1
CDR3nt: TGTGCCAGCAGCCCGCGGTCGGGGGTCGGGATTAGGAATGAGCAGTTCTTC
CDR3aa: CASSPRSGVGIRNEQFF